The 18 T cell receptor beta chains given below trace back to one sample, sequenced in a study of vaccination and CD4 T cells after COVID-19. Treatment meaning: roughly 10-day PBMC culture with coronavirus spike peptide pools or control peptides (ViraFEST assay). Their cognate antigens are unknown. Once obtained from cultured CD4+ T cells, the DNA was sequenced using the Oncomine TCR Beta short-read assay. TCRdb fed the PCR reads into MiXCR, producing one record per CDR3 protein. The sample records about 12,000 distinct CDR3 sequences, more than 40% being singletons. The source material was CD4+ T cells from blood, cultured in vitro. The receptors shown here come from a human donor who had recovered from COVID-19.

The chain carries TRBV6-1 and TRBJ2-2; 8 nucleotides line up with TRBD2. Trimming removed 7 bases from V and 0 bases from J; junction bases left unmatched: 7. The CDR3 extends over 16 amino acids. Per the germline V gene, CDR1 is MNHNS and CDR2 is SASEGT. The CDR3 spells CASTHGGASNTGELFF. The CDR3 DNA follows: TGTGCCAGCACCCACGGGGGGGCGTCGAACACCGGGGAGCTGTTTTTT.

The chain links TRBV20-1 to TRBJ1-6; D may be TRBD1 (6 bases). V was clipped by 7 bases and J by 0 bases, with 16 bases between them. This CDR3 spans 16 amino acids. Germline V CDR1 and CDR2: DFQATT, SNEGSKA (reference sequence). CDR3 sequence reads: CSVMGAGSSYNSPLHF. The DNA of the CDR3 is TGCAGTGTCATGGGGGCGGGGAGCTCCTATAATTCACCCCTCCACTTT.

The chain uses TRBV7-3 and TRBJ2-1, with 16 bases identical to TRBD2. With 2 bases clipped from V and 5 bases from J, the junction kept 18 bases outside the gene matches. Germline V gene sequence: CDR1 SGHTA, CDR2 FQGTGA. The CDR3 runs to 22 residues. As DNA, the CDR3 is TGTGCCAGCAGCTTATTGGCTTCCGCCGGGACTAGCGGGAGGGGACGTCACAATGAGCAGTTCTTC. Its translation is CASSLLASAGTSGRGRHNEQFF.

The DNA of the CDR3 is TGTGCCAGCAGCTTCAGAGGGGTAGCGAACACCGGGGAGCTGTTTTTT. Protein: CASSFRGVANTGELFF. The rearrangement links TRBV7-9 to TRBJ2-2; D assignment may be TRBD1 or TRBD2 (5 bases each). Germline CDR1 reads SEHNR; CDR2 reads FQNEAQ (reference sequence). The V and J ends lost 3 bases and 0 bases respectively, with 11 bases between them. The CDR3 extends over 16 amino acids.

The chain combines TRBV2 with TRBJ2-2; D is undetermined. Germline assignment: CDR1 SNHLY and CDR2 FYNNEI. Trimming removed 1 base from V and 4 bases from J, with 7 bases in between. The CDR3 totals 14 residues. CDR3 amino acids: CASSEGSSTGELFF. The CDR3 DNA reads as TGTGCCAGCAGTGAAGGTTCCAGCACCGGGGAGCTGTTTTTT.

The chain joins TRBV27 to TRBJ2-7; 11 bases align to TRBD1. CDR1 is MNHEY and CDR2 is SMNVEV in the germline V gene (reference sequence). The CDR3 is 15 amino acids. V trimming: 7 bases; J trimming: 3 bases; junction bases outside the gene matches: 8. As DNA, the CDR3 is TGTGCCAGCATTGAAGGGGACAGGGGGATCTACGAGCAGTACTTC. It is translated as CASIEGDRGIYEQYF.

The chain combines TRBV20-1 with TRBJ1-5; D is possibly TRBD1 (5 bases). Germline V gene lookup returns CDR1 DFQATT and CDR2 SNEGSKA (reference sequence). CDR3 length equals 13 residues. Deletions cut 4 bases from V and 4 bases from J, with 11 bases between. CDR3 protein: CSATGQPNQPQHF. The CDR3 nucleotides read TGCAGTGCTACCGGACAACCTAATCAGCCCCAGCATTTT.

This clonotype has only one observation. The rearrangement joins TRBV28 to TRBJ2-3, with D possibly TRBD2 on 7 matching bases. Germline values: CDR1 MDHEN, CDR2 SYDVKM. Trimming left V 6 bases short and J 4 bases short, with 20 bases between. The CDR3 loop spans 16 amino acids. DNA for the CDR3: TGTGCCAGCAGCCGGGGTGGGGGGGCTCTCGCAGATACGCAGTATTTT. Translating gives CASSRGGGALADTQYF.

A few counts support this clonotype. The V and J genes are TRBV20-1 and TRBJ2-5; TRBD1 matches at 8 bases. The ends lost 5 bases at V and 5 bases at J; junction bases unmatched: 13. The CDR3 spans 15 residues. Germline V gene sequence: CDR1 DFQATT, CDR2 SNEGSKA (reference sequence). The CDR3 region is CSAGQGDRSAETQYF. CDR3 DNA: TGCAGTGCTGGACAGGGAGATCGGTCGGCGGAGACCCAGTACTTC.

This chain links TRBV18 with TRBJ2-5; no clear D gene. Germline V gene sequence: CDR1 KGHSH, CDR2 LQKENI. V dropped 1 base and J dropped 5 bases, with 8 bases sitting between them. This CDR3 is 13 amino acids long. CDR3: CASSPLSLETQYF. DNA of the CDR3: TGTGCCAGCTCACCACTATCTTTGGAGACCCAGTACTTC.

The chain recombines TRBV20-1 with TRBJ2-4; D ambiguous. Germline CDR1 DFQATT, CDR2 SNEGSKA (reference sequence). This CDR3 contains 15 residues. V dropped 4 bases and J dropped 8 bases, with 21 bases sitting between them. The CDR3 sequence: CSATQAQVAEDIQYF. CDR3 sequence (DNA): TGCAGTGCTACACAAGCTCAGGTGGCTGAAGACATTCAGTACTTC.

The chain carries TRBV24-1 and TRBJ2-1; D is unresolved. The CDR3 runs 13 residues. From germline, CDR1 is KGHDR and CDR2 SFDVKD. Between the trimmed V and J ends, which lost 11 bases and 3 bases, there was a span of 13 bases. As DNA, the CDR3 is TGTGCCATTTCTAGGGCAGGCTACAATGAGCAGTTCTTC. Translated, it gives CAISRAGYNEQFF.

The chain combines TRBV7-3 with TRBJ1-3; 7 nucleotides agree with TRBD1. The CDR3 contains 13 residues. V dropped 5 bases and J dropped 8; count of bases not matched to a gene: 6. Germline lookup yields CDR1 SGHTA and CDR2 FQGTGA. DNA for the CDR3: TGTGCCAGCAGCCCTGACAGGGAGGACACCATATATTTT. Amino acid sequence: CASSPDREDTIYF.

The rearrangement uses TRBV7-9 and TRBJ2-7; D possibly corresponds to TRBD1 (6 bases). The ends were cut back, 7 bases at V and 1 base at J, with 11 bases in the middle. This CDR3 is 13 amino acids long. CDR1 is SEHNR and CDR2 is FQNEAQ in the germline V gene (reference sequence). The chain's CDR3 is CASTNRDSYEQYF. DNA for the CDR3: TGTGCCAGCACAAACAGGGATTCCTACGAGCAGTACTTC.

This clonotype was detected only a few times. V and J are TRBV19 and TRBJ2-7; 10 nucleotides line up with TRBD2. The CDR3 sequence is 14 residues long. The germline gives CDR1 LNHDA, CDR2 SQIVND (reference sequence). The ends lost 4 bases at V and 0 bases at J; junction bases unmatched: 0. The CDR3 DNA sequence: TGTGCCAGTAGTACTAGCGGGAGCTCCTACGAGCAGTACTTC. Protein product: CASSTSGSSYEQYF.

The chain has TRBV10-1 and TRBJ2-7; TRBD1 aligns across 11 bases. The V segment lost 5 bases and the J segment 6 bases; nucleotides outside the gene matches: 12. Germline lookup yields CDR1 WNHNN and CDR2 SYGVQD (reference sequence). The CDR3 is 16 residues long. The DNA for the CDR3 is TGCGCCAGCAGTTACACCATGGACAGGGGGCTTGGCGAGCAGTACTTC. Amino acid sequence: CASSYTMDRGLGEQYF.

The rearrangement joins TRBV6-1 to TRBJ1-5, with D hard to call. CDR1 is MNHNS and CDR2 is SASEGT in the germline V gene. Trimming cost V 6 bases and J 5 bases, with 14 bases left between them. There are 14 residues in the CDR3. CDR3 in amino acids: CASRPSLADQPQHF. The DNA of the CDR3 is TGTGCCAGCAGGCCATCTCTGGCCGATCAGCCCCAGCATTTT.

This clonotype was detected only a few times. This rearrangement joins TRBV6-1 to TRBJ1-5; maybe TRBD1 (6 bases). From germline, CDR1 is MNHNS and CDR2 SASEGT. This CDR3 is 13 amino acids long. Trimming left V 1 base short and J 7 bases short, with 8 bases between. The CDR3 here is CASSEDRVQPQHF. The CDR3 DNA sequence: TGTGCCAGCAGTGAAGACAGGGTCCAGCCCCAGCATTTT.